One T cell receptor (beta chain) is described in this entry. The data were obtained in a study of technical replicates of blood from a few donors. Repertoires were generated with immunoSEQ multiplex PCR, while TCRdb's copy carries only in-frame clones and drops some. The sample holds approximately 53,000 clones, roughly 95% seen once. V was clipped by 6 bases and J by 8 bases; unmatched bases: 6. The CDR3 runs 13 residues. Germline loops: CDR1 MNHEY, CDR2 SVGAGI. The J gene is TRBJ1-4, the V gene TRBV6-5; 7 bases map to TRBD1. This TCR was recovered from a human donor in good health. Input material: T cells isolated from PBMCs. The CDR3 reads CASRGTVPEKLFF. Here the CDR3 DNA reads TGTGCCAGCAGGGGGACAGTCCCAGAAAAACTGTTTTTT.